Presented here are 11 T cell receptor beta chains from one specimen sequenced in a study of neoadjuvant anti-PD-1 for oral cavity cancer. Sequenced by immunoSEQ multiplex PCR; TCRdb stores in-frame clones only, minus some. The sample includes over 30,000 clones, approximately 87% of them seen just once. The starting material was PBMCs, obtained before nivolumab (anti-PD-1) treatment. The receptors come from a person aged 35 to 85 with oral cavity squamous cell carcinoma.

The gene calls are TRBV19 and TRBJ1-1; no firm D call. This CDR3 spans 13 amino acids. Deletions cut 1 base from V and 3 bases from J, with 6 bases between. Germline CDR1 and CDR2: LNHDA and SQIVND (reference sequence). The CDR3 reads CASSIVRDTEAFF. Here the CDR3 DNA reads TGTGCCAGTAGTATAGTCCGGGACACTGAAGCTTTCTTT.

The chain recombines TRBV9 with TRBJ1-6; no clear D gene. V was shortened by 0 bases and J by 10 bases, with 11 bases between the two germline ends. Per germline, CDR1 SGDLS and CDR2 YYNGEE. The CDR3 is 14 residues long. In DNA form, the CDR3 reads TGTGCCAGCAGCGTAGAATCATCGGGATCACCCCTCCACTTT. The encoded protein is CASSVESSGSPLHF. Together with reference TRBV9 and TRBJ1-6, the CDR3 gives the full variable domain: DSGVTQTPKHLITATGQRVTLRCSPRSGDLSVYWYQQSLDQGLQFLIQYYNGEERAKGNILERFSAQQFPDLHSELNLSSLELGDSALYFCASSVESSGSPLHFGNGTRLTVT.

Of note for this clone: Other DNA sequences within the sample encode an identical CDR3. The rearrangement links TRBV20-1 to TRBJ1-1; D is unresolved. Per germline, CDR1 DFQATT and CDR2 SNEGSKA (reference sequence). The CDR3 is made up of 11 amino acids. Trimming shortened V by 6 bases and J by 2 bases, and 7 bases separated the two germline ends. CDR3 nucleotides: TGCAGTGCCAGCCTCAACACTGAAGCTTTCTTT. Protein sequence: CSASLNTEAFF.

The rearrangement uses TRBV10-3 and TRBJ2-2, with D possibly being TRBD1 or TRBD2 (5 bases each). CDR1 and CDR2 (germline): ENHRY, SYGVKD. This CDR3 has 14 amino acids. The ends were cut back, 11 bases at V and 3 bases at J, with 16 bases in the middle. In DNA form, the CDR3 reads TGTGCCGTGGGGCAGCCGAGGGACACCGGGGAGCTGTTTTTT. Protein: CAVGQPRDTGELFF.

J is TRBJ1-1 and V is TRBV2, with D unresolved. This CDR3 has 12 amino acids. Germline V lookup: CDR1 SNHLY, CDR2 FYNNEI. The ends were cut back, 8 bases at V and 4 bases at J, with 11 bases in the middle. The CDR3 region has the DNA TGTGCCAGCGGTTCGGGGTCCACTGAAGCTTTCTTT. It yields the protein CASGSGSTEAFF.

CDR3 loop: CASSPVLGLQGPKAGYTF. CDR3 DNA: TGCGCCAGCAGCCCTGTATTGGGACTTCAGGGTCCAAAAGCGGGCTACACCTTC. The genes are TRBV5-1 and TRBJ1-2, with D maybe TRBD1 (5 bases). Germline assignment: CDR1 SGHRS and CDR2 YFSETQ. V lost 4 bases, J lost 8 bases, and 30 bases lay in between. This CDR3 spans 18 amino acids.

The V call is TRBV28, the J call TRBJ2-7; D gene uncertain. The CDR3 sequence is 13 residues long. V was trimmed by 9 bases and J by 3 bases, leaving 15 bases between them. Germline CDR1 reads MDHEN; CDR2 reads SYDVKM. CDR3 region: CASLSTDNYEQYF. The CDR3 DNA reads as TGTGCCAGTTTATCGACTGATAACTACGAGCAGTACTTC. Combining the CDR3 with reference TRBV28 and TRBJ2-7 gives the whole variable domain DVKVTQSSRYLVKRTGEKVFLECVQDMDHENMFWYRQDPGLGLRLIYFSYDVKMKEKGDIPEGYSVSREKKERFSLILESASTNQTSMYLCASLSTDNYEQYFGPGTRLTVT.

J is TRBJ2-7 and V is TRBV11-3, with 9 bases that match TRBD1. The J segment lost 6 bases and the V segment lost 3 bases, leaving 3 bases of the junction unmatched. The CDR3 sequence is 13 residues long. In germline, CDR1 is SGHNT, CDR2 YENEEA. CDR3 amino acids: CASSLGQGSEQYF. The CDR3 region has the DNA TGTGCCAGCAGCTTGGGACAGGGCTCCGAGCAGTACTTC.

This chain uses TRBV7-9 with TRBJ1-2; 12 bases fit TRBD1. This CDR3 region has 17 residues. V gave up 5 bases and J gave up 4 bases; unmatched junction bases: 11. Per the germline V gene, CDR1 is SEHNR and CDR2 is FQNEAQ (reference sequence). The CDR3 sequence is CASSHGTGGAGGYGYTF. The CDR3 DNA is TGTGCCAGCAGCCACGGGACAGGGGGCGCAGGGGGCTATGGCTACACCTTC.

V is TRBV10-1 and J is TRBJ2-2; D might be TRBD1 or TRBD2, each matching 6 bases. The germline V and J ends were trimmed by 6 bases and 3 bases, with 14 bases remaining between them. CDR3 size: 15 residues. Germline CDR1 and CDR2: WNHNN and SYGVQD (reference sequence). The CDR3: CASSPGGLDTGELFF. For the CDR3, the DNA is TGCGCCAGCAGCCCTGGGGGGCTGGACACCGGGGAGCTGTTTTTT.

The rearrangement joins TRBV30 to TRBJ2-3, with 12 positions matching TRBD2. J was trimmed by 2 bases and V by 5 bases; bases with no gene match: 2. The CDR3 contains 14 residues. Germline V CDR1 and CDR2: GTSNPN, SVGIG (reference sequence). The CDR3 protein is CAWGLAGNTDTQYF. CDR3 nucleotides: TGTGCCTGGGGACTAGCGGGAAACACAGATACGCAGTATTTT.